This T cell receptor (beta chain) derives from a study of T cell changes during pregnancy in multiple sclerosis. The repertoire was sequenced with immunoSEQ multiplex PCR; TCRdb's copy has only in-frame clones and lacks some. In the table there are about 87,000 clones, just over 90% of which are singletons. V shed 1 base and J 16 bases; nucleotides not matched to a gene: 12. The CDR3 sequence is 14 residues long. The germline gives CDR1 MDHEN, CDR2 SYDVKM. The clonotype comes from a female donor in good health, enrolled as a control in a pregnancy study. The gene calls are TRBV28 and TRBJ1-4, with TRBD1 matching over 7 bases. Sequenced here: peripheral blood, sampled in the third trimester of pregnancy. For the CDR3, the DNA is TGTGCCAGCAGTTTATATCAGACAGGGAATCAGCGGTTTTTT. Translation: CASSLYQTGNQRFF.